This T cell receptor beta chain was sequenced in a study of PD-1 blockade in classical Hodgkin lymphoma. Study findings and constraints: Complete responders had baseline diversity similar to newly diagnosed patients. Nothing has yet pinned down what causes the repertoire differences, possibly disease activity or prior therapy.

Libraries were prepared by immunoSEQ multiplex PCR; TCRdb keeps only in-frame clonotypes and omits some of them. This table has some 30,000 clones, roughly 70% appearing once. The J segment lost 4 bases and the V segment lost 1 base, leaving 0 bases of the junction unmatched. The CDR3 contains 14 residues. Germline V gives CDR1 MGHRA, CDR2 YSYEKL. A note on this clone: The antigen is unknown. This sample includes further DNA sequences coding for the same CDR3.

Every patient had relapsed following autologous stem cell transplantation, and cohorts differed in brentuximab vedotin exposure. V usage is TRBV4-1 and J usage is TRBJ1-2; 10 positions match TRBD1. The receptor comes from a human donor with classical Hodgkin lymphoma. Sequencing was performed on peripheral blood mononuclear cells (PBMCs), taken before the second cycle of nivolumab. The CDR3 protein is CASSQGTGGYGYTF. DNA for the CDR3: TGCGCCAGCAGCCAAGGGACAGGGGGCTATGGCTACACCTTC.